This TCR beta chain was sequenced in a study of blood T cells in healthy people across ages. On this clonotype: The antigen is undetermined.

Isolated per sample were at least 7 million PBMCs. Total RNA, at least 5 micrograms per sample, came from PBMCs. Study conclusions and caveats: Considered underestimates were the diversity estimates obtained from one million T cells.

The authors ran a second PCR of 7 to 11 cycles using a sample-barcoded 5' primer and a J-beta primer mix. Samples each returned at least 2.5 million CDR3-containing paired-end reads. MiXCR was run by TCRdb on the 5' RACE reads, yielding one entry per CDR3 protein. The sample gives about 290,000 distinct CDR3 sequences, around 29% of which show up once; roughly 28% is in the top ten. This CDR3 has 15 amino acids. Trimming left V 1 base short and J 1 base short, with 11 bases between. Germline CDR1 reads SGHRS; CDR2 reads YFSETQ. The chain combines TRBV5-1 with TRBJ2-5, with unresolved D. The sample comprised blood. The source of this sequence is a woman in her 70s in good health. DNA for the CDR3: TGCGCCAGCAGCTTGTTGGGTGACTCCCAAGAGACCCAGTACTTC. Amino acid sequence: CASSLLGDSQETQYF.